These T cell receptor beta chains were read from a single sample in a study of CD8 T cells in Susac syndrome. TCRdb independently ran MiXCR on the immunoSEQ multiplex PCR reads; one entry per CDR3 protein. Found here are roughly 130,000 distinct CDR3 sequences, 96% of them singletons; the top ten hold about 0.13%. Sequencing was performed on CD4+ T cells from PBMCs. The receptors were sampled from a human donor with Susac syndrome. Each CDR3 is given with its conserved first and last residue. D genes are given only for firm matches. Some rows have no size entry. The others give once, few or many, or a class for an expanded clone.

j_call: TRBJ1-2
v_call: TRBV6-5
clone_size: NA
d_call: TRBD1
cdr3_aa: CASSPDGTGYNGYTF
cdr3_nt: TGTGCCAGCAGTCCCGATGGGACAGGGTATAATGGCTACACCTTC

j_call: TRBJ2-5
v_call: TRBV7-3
clone_size: once
d_call: NA
cdr3_aa: CASSVEGSWTQYF
cdr3_nt: TGTGCCAGCAGCGTAGAGGGATCGTGGACCCAGTACTTC

j_call: TRBJ2-3
v_call: TRBV7-6
clone_size: once
d_call: TRBD2
cdr3_aa: CASSLLAGGTDTQYF
cdr3_nt: TGTGCCAGCAGCCTGCTTGCGGGGGGCACAGATACGCAGTATTTT

j_call: TRBJ2-2
v_call: TRBV29-1
clone_size: NA
d_call: NA
cdr3_aa: CSGGQGDTGELFF
cdr3_nt: TGCAGCGGGGGTCAAGGGGACACCGGGGAGCTGTTTTTT

j_call: TRBJ2-1
v_call: TRBV5-1
clone_size: NA
d_call: TRBD1
cdr3_aa: CASSRQGGSYNEQFF
cdr3_nt: TGCGCCAGCAGCCGACAGGGTGGGTCCTACAATGAGCAGTTCTTC

j_call: TRBJ2-3
v_call: TRBV24-1
clone_size: NA
d_call: NA
cdr3_aa: CATSDSHGEHTQYF
cdr3_nt: TGTGCCACCAGTGATTCCCACGGGGAACATACGCAGTATTTT

j_call: TRBJ2-5
v_call: TRBV7-2
clone_size: NA
d_call: NA
cdr3_aa: CASSWRTGETQYF
cdr3_nt: TGTGCCAGCAGCTGGAGGACCGGGGAGACCCAGTACTTC

j_call: TRBJ2-7
v_call: TRBV6-5
clone_size: NA
d_call: TRBD1
cdr3_aa: CASRTGTVPEQYF
cdr3_nt: TGTGCCAGCAGAACAGGGACAGTTCCCGAGCAGTACTTC

j_call: TRBJ1-4
v_call: TRBV20-1
clone_size: NA
d_call: NA
cdr3_aa: CSVVGVNEKLFF
cdr3_nt: TGCAGTGTAGTAGGGGTGAATGAAAAACTGTTTTTT

j_call: TRBJ1-3
v_call: TRBV14
clone_size: NA
d_call: NA
cdr3_aa: CASSRSSQGYSGNTIYF
cdr3_nt: TGTGCCAGCAGCCGTAGCTCCCAGGGCTACTCTGGAAACACCATATATTTT

j_call: TRBJ2-2
v_call: TRBV12-3/TRBV12-4
clone_size: few
d_call: NA
cdr3_aa: CASSKGTGELFF
cdr3_nt: TGTGCCAGCAGTAAGGGAACCGGGGAGCTGTTTTTT

j_call: TRBJ2-7
v_call: TRBV6-2/TRBV6-3
clone_size: NA
d_call: TRBD1
cdr3_aa: CASSPDRVRSEQYF
cdr3_nt: TGTGCCAGCAGTCCGGACAGGGTACGGAGCGAGCAGTACTTC

j_call: TRBJ2-5
v_call: TRBV18
clone_size: NA
d_call: NA
cdr3_aa: CASSEKLTTETQYF
cdr3_nt: TGTGCCAGCTCAGAGAAACTCACGACCGAGACCCAGTACTTC

j_call: TRBJ2-7
v_call: TRBV6-2/TRBV6-3
clone_size: NA
d_call: TRBD2
cdr3_aa: CASSYGTSGRWWEQYF
cdr3_nt: TGTGCCAGCAGTTATGGGACTAGCGGAAGGTGGTGGGAGCAGTACTTC

j_call: TRBJ2-1
v_call: TRBV13
clone_size: once
d_call: TRBD2
cdr3_aa: CASSLSWTSGNEQFF
cdr3_nt: TGTGCCAGCAGCTTATCGTGGACTAGCGGCAATGAGCAGTTCTTC

j_call: TRBJ2-5
v_call: TRBV20-1
clone_size: NA
d_call: NA
cdr3_aa: CSASPLGSQETQYF
cdr3_nt: TGCAGTGCTAGCCCGTTGGGGTCACAAGAGACCCAGTACTTC

j_call: TRBJ1-1
v_call: TRBV20-1
clone_size: NA
d_call: NA
cdr3_aa: CSSGVGQLGSEAFF
cdr3_nt: TGCAGCTCCGGGGTCGGGCAGTTGGGCTCTGAAGCTTTCTTT

j_call: TRBJ1-2
v_call: TRBV3-1
clone_size: NA
d_call: NA
cdr3_aa: CASSQRPSSYGYTF
cdr3_nt: TGTGCCAGCAGCCAACGGCCGTCCTCCTATGGCTACACCTTC

j_call: TRBJ1-5
v_call: TRBV15
clone_size: NA
d_call: TRBD1
cdr3_aa: CATRNLGQGSFGSNQPQHF
cdr3_nt: TGTGCCACCAGGAACCTCGGACAGGGGTCTTTCGGTAGCAATCAGCCCCAGCATTTT

j_call: TRBJ1-5
v_call: TRBV29-1
clone_size: NA
d_call: NA
cdr3_aa: CSAGGVDPNQPQHF
cdr3_nt: TGCAGCGCTGGGGGCGTGGACCCCAATCAGCCCCAGCATTTT

j_call: TRBJ2-1
v_call: TRBV29-1
clone_size: NA
d_call: TRBD1
cdr3_aa: CSVDGVGGTYNEQFF
cdr3_nt: TGCAGCGTTGATGGGGTAGGGGGCACCTACAATGAGCAGTTCTTC

j_call: TRBJ1-5
v_call: TRBV30
clone_size: NA
d_call: NA
cdr3_aa: CAWSTISGNQPQHF
cdr3_nt: TGTGCCTGGAGTACCATATCGGGGAACCAGCCCCAGCATTTT

j_call: TRBJ2-1
v_call: TRBV5-6
clone_size: NA
d_call: NA
cdr3_aa: CASSFLAPPNYNEQFF
cdr3_nt: TGTGCCAGCAGCTTTCTAGCGCCGCCGAACTACAATGAGCAGTTCTTC

j_call: TRBJ1-3
v_call: TRBV29-1
clone_size: few
d_call: NA
cdr3_aa: CSVAGLSGNTIYF
cdr3_nt: TGCAGCGTTGCAGGGCTCTCTGGAAACACCATATATTTT

j_call: TRBJ2-1
v_call: TRBV29-1
clone_size: NA
d_call: NA
cdr3_aa: CSTADGQGQFF
cdr3_nt: TGCAGTACGGCGGATGGGCAGGGGCAGTTCTTC

j_call: TRBJ2-1
v_call: TRBV12-3/TRBV12-4
clone_size: NA
d_call: TRBD2
cdr3_aa: CASSPGGLAGGSNEQFF
cdr3_nt: TGTGCCAGCAGTCCCGGGGGACTAGCGGGAGGATCCAATGAGCAGTTCTTC

j_call: TRBJ1-5
v_call: TRBV2
clone_size: NA
d_call: NA
cdr3_aa: CASSAERALSNQPQHF
cdr3_nt: TGTGCCAGCAGTGCCGAAAGGGCCCTGAGCAATCAGCCCCAGCATTTT

j_call: TRBJ2-1
v_call: TRBV4-2
clone_size: NA
d_call: TRBD2
cdr3_aa: CASSPQGLAGEYNEQFF
cdr3_nt: TGTGCCAGCAGCCCCCAGGGACTAGCGGGAGAGTACAATGAGCAGTTCTTC

j_call: TRBJ2-5
v_call: TRBV5-6
clone_size: NA
d_call: NA
cdr3_aa: CASSRAWRGQETQYF
cdr3_nt: TGTGCCAGCAGCCGCGCGTGGAGGGGCCAAGAGACCCAGTACTTC

j_call: TRBJ2-7
v_call: TRBV20-1
clone_size: NA
d_call: NA
cdr3_aa: CSAAGIAYEQYF
cdr3_nt: TGCAGTGCGGCAGGGATTGCCTACGAGCAGTACTTC

j_call: TRBJ2-1
v_call: TRBV15
clone_size: NA
d_call: TRBD2
cdr3_aa: CATSVASGAYNEQFF
cdr3_nt: TGTGCCACCAGCGTCGCTAGCGGCGCCTACAATGAGCAGTTCTTC

j_call: TRBJ2-5
v_call: TRBV7-2
clone_size: NA
d_call: NA
cdr3_aa: CASRGPGPTQYF
cdr3_nt: TGTGCCAGCAGGGGTCCCGGGCCGACCCAGTACTTC

j_call: TRBJ1-3
v_call: TRBV29-1
clone_size: NA
d_call: TRBD1
cdr3_aa: CSVDRGGNTIYF
cdr3_nt: TGCAGCGTTGACAGGGGGGGAAACACCATATATTTT

j_call: TRBJ2-5
v_call: TRBV11-2
clone_size: NA
d_call: TRBD2
cdr3_aa: CASSLGPSGGQETQYF
cdr3_nt: TGTGCCAGCAGCTTAGGTCCTAGCGGGGGGCAAGAGACCCAGTACTTC

j_call: TRBJ2-5
v_call: TRBV9
clone_size: once
d_call: NA
cdr3_aa: CASSVGLGKETQYF
cdr3_nt: TGTGCCAGCAGCGTAGGGTTGGGGAAGGAGACCCAGTACTTC

j_call: TRBJ2-5
v_call: TRBV30
clone_size: NA
d_call: NA
cdr3_aa: CAWRYGGAEETQYF
cdr3_nt: TGTGCCTGGAGATACGGGGGAGCTGAAGAGACCCAGTACTTC

j_call: TRBJ1-1
v_call: TRBV7-2
clone_size: once
d_call: NA
cdr3_aa: CASSPTTANTEAFF
cdr3_nt: TGTGCCAGCAGCCCAACCACAGCGAACACTGAAGCTTTCTTT

j_call: TRBJ2-1
v_call: TRBV20-1
clone_size: NA
d_call: NA
cdr3_aa: CSARGATGGSYNEQFF
cdr3_nt: TGCAGTGCTAGAGGGGCCACCGGGGGCTCCTACAATGAGCAGTTCTTC

j_call: TRBJ2-6
v_call: TRBV11-3
clone_size: NA
d_call: NA
cdr3_aa: CASSLGSGSGANVLTF
cdr3_nt: TGTGCCAGCAGCTTGGGTAGCGGCTCTGGGGCCAACGTCCTGACTTTC

j_call: TRBJ2-4
v_call: TRBV19
clone_size: NA
d_call: NA
cdr3_aa: CASSSRRAAKNIQYF
cdr3_nt: TGTGCCAGTAGTAGCCGACGGGCAGCCAAAAACATTCAGTACTTC

j_call: TRBJ2-5
v_call: TRBV18
clone_size: NA
d_call: NA
cdr3_aa: CASSKRRGQETQYF
cdr3_nt: TGTGCCAGCTCCAAGCGCCGGGGTCAAGAGACCCAGTACTTC

j_call: TRBJ2-4
v_call: TRBV6-1
clone_size: NA
d_call: TRBD2
cdr3_aa: CASRREVSGKSKNIQYF
cdr3_nt: TGTGCCAGCAGACGGGAGGTGTCAGGGAAGTCCAAAAACATTCAGTACTTC

j_call: TRBJ2-7
v_call: TRBV2
clone_size: NA
d_call: TRBD1
cdr3_aa: CASSRDRADEQYF
cdr3_nt: TGTGCCAGCAGTCGGGACAGGGCGGACGAGCAGTACTTC

j_call: TRBJ2-6
v_call: TRBV27
clone_size: NA
d_call: NA
cdr3_aa: CASRPGGAGANVLTF
cdr3_nt: TGTGCCAGCAGGCCCGGTGGGGCTGGGGCCAACGTCCTGACTTTC

j_call: TRBJ2-7
v_call: TRBV12-3/TRBV12-4
clone_size: once
d_call: TRBD1
cdr3_aa: CASSPPGQGPRGSYEQYF
cdr3_nt: TGTGCCAGCAGTCCACCGGGACAGGGGCCTCGGGGATCCTACGAGCAGTACTTC

j_call: TRBJ2-1
v_call: TRBV6-1
clone_size: NA
d_call: TRBD1
cdr3_aa: CASSVQGGTYNEQFF
cdr3_nt: TGTGCCAGCAGTGTACAGGGGGGAACCTACAATGAGCAGTTCTTC